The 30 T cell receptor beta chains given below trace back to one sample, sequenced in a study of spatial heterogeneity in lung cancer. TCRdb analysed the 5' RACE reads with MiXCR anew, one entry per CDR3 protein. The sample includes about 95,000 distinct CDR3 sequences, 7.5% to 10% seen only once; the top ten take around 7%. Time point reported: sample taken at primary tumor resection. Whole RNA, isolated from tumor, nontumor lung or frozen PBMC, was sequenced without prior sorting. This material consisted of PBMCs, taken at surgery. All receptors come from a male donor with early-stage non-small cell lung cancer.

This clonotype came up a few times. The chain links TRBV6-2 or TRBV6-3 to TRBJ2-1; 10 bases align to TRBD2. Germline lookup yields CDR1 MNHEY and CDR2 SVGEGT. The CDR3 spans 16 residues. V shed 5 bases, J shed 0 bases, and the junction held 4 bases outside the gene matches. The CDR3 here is CASSVSGGHSYNEQFF. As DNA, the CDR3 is TGTGCCAGCAGTGTTAGCGGGGGGCACTCCTACAATGAGCAGTTCTTC.

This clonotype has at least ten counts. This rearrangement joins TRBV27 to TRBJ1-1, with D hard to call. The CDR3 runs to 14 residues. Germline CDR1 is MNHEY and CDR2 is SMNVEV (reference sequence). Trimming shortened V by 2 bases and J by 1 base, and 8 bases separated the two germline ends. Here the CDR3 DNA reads TGTGCCAGCAGTTTAAAGTACAGGAACACTGAAGCTTTCTTT. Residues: CASSLKYRNTEAFF.

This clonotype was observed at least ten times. The CDR3 loop is CASSFPRGVTEQFF. As DNA, the CDR3 is TGTGCCAGCAGCTTCCCCCGGGGAGTTACAGAGCAGTTCTTC. The genes are TRBV11-2 and TRBJ2-1; TRBD2 is a possible D gene (5 bases). Germline-derived CDR1 and CDR2 are SGHAT and FQNNGV. CDR3 size: 14 residues. Trimming left V 3 bases short and J 10 bases short, with 16 bases between. Based on the CDR3 plus reference TRBV11-2 and TRBJ2-1, the full variable domain is EAGVAQSPRYKIIEKRQSVAFWCNPISGHATLYWYQQILGQGPKLLIQFQNNGVVDDSQLPKDRFSAERLKGVDSTLKIQPAKLEDSAVYLCASSFPRGVTEQFFGPGTRLTVL.

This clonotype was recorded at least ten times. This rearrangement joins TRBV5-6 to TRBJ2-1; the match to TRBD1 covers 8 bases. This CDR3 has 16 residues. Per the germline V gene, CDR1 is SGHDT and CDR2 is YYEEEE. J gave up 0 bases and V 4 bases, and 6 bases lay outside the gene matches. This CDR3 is CASSTHRGNSYNEQFF. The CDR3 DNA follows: TGTGCCAGCAGCACCCACAGGGGGAACTCCTACAATGAGCAGTTCTTC.

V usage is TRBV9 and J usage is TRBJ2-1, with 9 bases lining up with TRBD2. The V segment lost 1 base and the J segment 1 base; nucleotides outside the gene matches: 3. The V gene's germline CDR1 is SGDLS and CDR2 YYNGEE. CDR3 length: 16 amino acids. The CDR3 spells CASSVLAGISYNEQFF. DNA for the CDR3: TGTGCCAGCAGCGTACTAGCGGGAATATCCTACAATGAGCAGTTCTTC. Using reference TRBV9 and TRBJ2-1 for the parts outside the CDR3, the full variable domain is DSGVTQTPKHLITATGQRVTLRCSPRSGDLSVYWYQQSLDQGLQFLIQYYNGEERAKGNILERFSAQQFPDLHSELNLSSLELGDSALYFCASSVLAGISYNEQFFGPGTRLTVL.

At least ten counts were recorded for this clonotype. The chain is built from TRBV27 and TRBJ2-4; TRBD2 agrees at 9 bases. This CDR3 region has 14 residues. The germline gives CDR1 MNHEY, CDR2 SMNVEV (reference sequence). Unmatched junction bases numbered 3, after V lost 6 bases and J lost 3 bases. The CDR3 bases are TGTGCCAGCAGCAAGACTAGCGGCAAAAACATTCAGTACTTC. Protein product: CASSKTSGKNIQYF.

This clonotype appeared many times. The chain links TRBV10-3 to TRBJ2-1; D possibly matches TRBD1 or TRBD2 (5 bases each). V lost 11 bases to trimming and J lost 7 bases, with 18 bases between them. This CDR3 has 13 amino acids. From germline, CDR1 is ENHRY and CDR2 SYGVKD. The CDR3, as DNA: TGTGCCTCGGGACCTCCCATGAAGAATGAGCAGTTCTTC. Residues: CASGPPMKNEQFF.

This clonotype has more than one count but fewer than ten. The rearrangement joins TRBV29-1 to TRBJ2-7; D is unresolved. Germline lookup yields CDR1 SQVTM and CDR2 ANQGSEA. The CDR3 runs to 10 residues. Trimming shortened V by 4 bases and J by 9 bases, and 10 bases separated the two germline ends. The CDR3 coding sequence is TGCAGCGTTGCCCACAGCTCGCAGTACTTC. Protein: CSVAHSSQYF.

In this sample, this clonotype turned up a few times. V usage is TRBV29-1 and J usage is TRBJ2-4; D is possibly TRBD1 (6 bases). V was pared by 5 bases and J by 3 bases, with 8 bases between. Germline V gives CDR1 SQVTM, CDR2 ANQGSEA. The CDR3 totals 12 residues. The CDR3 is CSVQGSKNIQYF. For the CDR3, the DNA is TGCAGCGTTCAGGGGAGCAAAAACATTCAGTACTTC.

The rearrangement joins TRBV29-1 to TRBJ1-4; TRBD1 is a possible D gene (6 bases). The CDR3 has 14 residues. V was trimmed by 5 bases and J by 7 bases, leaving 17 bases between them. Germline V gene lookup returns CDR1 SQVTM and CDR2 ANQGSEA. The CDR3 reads CSVSTGRRGEKLFF. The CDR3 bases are TGCAGCGTTTCAACAGGGCGACGGGGTGAAAAACTGTTTTTT.

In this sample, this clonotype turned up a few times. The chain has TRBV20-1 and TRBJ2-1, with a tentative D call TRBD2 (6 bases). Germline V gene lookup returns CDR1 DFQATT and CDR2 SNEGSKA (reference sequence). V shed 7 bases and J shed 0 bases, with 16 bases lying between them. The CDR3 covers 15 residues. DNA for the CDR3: TGCAGTGTCCCGAGAGGGCGGGACTCCTACAATGAGCAGTTCTTC. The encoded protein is CSVPRGRDSYNEQFF.

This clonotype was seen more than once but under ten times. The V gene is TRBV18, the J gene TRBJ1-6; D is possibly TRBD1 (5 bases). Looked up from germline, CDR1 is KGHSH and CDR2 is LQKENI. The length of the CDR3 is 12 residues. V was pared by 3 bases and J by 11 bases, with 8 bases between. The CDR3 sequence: CASSPGGTPLHF. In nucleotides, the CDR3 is TGTGCCAGCTCACCGGGGGGGACACCCCTCCACTTT.

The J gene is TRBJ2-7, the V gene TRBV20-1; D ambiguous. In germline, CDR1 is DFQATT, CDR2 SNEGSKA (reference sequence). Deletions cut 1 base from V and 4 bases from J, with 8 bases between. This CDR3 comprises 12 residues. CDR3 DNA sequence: TGCAGTGCTAGAGCTCGAGGTTACGAGCAGTACTTC. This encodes CSARARGYEQYF.

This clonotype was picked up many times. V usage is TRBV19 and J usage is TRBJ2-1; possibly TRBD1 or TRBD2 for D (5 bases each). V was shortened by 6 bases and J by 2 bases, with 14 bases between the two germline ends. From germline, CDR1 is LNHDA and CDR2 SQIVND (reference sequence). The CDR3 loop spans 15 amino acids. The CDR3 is CASSPGRRTYNEQFF. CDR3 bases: TGTGCCAGTAGCCCGGGACGCAGGACCTACAATGAGCAGTTCTTC.

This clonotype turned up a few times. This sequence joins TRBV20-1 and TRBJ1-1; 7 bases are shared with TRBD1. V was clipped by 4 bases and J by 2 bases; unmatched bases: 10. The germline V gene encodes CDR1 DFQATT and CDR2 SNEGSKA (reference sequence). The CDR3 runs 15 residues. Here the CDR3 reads CSAITQGQGNTEAFF. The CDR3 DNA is TGCAGTGCTATTACACAGGGGCAGGGTAACACTGAAGCTTTCTTT.

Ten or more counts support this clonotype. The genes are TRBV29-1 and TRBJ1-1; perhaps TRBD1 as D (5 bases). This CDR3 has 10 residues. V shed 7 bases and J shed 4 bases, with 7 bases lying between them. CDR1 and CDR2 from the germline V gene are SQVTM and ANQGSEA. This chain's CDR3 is CSAGGTEAFF. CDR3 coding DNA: TGCAGCGCTGGGGGCACTGAAGCTTTCTTT.

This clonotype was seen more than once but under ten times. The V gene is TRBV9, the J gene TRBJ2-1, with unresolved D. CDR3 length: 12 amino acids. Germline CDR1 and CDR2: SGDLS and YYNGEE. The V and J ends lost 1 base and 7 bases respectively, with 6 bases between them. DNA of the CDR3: TGTGCCAGCAGCGTACAATGGAATGAGCAGTTCTTC. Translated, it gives CASSVQWNEQFF.

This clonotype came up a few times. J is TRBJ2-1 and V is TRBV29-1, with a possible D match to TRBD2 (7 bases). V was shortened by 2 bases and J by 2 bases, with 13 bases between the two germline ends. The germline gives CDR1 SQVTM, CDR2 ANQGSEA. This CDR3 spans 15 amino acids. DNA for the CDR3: TGCAGCGTTGAAAGGAGAGGGGGGGCCTACAATGAGCAGTTCTTC. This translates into CSVERRGGAYNEQFF.

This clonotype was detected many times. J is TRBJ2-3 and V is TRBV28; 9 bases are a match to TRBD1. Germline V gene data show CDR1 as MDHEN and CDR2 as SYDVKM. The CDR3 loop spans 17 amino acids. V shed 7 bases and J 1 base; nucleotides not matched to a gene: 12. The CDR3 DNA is TGTGCCAGCACCTCCGGACAGGGGTTATTCGGCACAGATACGCAGTATTTT. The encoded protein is CASTSGQGLFGTDTQYF.

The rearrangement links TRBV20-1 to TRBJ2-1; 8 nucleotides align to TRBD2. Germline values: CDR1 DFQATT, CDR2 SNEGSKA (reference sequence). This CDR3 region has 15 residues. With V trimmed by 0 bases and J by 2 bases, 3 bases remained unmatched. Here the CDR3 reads CSARDSTSAYNEQFF. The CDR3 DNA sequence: TGCAGTGCTAGAGATTCGACTAGCGCCTACAATGAGCAGTTCTTC.

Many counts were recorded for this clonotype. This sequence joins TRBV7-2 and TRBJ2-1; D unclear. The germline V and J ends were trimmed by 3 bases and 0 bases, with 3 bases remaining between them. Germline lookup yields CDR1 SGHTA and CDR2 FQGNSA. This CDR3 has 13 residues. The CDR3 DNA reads TGTGCCAGCAGCTTGAGCTCCTACAATGAGCAGTTCTTC. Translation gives CASSLSSYNEQFF.

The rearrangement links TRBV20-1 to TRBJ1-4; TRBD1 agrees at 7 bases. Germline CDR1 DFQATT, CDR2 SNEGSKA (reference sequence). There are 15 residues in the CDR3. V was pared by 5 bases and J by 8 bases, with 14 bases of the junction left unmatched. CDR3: CSAPGRGGYNEKLFF. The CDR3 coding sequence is TGCAGTGCTCCCGGCAGAGGGGGCTACAACGAAAAACTGTTTTTT.

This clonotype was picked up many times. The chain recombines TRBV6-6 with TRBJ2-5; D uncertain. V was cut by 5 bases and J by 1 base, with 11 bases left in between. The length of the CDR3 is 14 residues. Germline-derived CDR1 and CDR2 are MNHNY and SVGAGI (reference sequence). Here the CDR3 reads CASSNRRSQETQYF. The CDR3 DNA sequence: TGTGCCAGCAGTAACCGCCGGAGCCAAGAGACCCAGTACTTC.

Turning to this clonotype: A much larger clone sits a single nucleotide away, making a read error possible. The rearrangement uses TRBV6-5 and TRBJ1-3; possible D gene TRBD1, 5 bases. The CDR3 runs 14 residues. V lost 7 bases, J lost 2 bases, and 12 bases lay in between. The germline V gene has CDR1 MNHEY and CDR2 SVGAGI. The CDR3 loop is CASINRTAGNTIYF. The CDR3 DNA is TGTGCCAGCATCAACAGGACCGCTGGAAACACCATATATTTT.

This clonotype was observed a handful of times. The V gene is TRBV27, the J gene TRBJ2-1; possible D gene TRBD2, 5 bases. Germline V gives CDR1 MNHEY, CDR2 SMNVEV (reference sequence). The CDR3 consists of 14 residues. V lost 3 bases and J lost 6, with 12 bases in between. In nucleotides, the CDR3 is TGTGCCAGCAGTTTTTTATATCGGGGCAATGAGCAGTTCTTC. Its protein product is CASSFLYRGNEQFF.

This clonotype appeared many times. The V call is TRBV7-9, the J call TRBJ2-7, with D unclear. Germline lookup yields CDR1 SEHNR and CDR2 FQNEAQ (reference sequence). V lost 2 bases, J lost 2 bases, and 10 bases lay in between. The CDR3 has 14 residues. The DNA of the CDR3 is TGTGCCAGCAGCTTAAATTCCGATACCTACGAGCAGTACTTC. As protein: CASSLNSDTYEQYF. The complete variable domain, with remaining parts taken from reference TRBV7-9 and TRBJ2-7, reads DTGVSQNPRHKITKRGQNVTFRCDPISEHNRLYWYRQTLGQGPEFLTYFQNEAQLEKSRLLSDRFSAERPKGSFSTLEIQRTEQGDSAMYLCASSLNSDTYEQYFGPGTRLTVT.

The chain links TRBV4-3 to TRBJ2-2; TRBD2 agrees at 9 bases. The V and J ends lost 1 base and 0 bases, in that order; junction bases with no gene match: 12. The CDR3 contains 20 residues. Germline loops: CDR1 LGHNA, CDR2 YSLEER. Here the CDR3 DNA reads TGCGCCAGCAGCCAAGTCCTCTCCTCGGGACTAGCTTCGAACACCGGGGAGCTGTTTTTT. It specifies CASSQVLSSGLASNTGELFF.

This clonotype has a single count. The CDR3 DNA is TGTGCCAGCAGCCAAGGTTCGGGACAGAACACCGGGGAGCTGTTTTTT. Its translation is CASSQGSGQNTGELFF. The V and J genes are TRBV3-1 and TRBJ2-2, with D possibly TRBD1 on 6 matching bases. Germline V lookup: CDR1 LGHDT, CDR2 YNNKEL (reference sequence). V lost 1 base to trimming and J lost 1 base, with 10 bases between them. The CDR3 is made up of 16 amino acids.

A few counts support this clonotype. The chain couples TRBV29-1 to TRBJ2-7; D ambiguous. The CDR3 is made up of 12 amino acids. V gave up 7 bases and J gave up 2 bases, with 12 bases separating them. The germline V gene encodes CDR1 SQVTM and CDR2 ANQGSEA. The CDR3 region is CSAAGLTYEQYF. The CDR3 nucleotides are TGCAGCGCCGCAGGCCTAACCTACGAGCAGTACTTC.

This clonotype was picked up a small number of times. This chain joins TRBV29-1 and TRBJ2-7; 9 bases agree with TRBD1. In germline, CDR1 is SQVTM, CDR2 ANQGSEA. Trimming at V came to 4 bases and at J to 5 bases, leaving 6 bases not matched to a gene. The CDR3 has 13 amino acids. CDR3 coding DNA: TGCAGCGTTGGACCGGGACAGGGCGACGAGCAGTACTTC. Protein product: CSVGPGQGDEQYF.